The entry that follows covers one T cell receptor beta chain sequence. The sample comes from a study of cytomegalovirus exposure and HLA in healthy donors. CDR1 is SGHTA, CDR2 FQGNSA, per germline. The CDR3 loop spans 11 amino acids. V shed 5 bases and J shed 7 bases, with 8 bases lying between them. Assay used: immunoSEQ multiplex PCR; TCRdb lists only in-frame clones, some missing. The profile shows more than 95,000 clones, roughly 87% of them singletons. The receptor was derived from a woman under 30 in good health and CMV-seronegative. The V and J genes are TRBV7-2 and TRBJ1-1; unclear D gene. Input material: PBMCs. The CDR3 DNA follows: TGTGCCAGCAGCCCTAAATTTGAAGCTTTCTTT. This gives the protein CASSPKFEAFF.